This TCR beta chain originates from a study of T cells in Graves' hyperthyroidism and ophthalmopathy. Amplification targeted TCR beta CDR3 regions from RNA transcripts. Primed by the HTBI set, a first-round RT-PCR was run on the TCR CDR3. TCRdb redid the calling of the multiplex PCR reads with MiXCR, one entry per CDR3 protein. In the table there are about 500,000 distinct CDR3 sequences, 15% to 20% of which are singletons. Ophthalmopathy in the patients scored at least 3 on Clinical Activity Score and at least 4 on NOSPECS grade, lasting under 3 months. Uncontrolled infection, other autoimmune disease, pregnancy or lactation excluded patients. This clonotype was seen ten or more times. The antigen is unknown. Study-level findings and limits: A median 6.5 months before onset, the model predicted ophthalmopathy.

The CDR3 covers 13 residues. Trimming left V 1 base short and J 0 bases short, with 2 bases between. The V gene is TRBV12-3 or TRBV12-4, the J gene TRBJ2-3; D is ambiguous. This sequence originates from a woman aged 18-29 years with Graves' ophthalmopathy. What was sequenced was blood. CDR3 DNA sequence: TGTGCCAGCAGTTTAGTTAGCACAGATACGCAGTATTTT. This translates into CASSLVSTDTQYF.